This T cell receptor beta chain was captured by sequencing in a study of CD8+CD57+ T cells in acquired aplastic anemia (dated by TCRdb to the late 2010s). Concerning the study at large: DNA extracted from sorted CD4+ and CD8+ cells had a mean of approximately 3.5 ug, with a range of about 0.18 to 27.4 ug. A CD8+CD57+ expansion meant a frequency higher than the mean frequency seen in healthy subjects. Study-wide findings and limitations: Patients and healthy controls showed no significant difference in CD8+ Simpson's diversity (P=0.060). Although roughly 30 CD8+ CDR3 sequences were shared by patients and controls, these sequences appeared highly expressed in patients and within the immunodominant clones of patients.

Genomic DNA served as template for TCR beta VDJ combination and CDR3 sequence profiling. An Illumina HiSeq 2000 was the platform used for TCR repertoire sequencing. Per the source publication's procedure: TRBV/TRBJ rearrangement plots, CDR3 size and DJ length profiles, and Simpson's diversity index were used to evaluate the repertoires. The most abundant DNA sequence in the deep sequencing data was taken as the immunodominant clone. CDR3 amino acid sequences were checked for sharing between subjects and were compared against published repertoires and the VDJdb database. TCRdb passed the public sequencing reads through fastp at Q25 and MiXCR, retaining productive beta sequences. Records with the same CDR3 protein are collapsed into one entry carrying the most frequent genes and DNA. The V and J calls follow TCRdb's processing rather than the paper's. The sample yields some 150,000 distinct CDR3 sequences; about 45% were counted once. The leading ten clones occupy 1.1% of the sample.

Note on this clonotype: No cognate antigen has been identified for it. Base qualities are not provided; no much larger clone lies one nucleotide away.

Flow cytometry had shown CD8+CD57+ cell expansion in the patients selected for sequencing. Every patient had a diagnosis of severe acquired aplastic anemia based on International Study of Aplastic Anemia and Agranulocytosis and Camitta criteria. No patient had received any therapy when blood was sampled. In this study, sorted CD4+ and CD8+ T cells from the blood of healthy subjects and of severe aplastic anemia patients had their TCR repertoires deep-sequenced. Patients were enrolled in the USA under clinicaltrials.gov protocols 00001620, 01623167, 00001397, 00071045, 00081523 and 00961064. Ficoll-Paque density gradient centrifugation was used to isolate peripheral blood mononuclear cells. Before DNA extraction, CD4+ and CD8+ T cells were sorted with FACS or magnetic beads. Trimming leaves V shorter by 5 bases and J shorter by 6 bases, with the junction holding 7 bases beyond the gene matches. CDR1 LNHDA and CDR2 SQIVND are derived from the germline V gene (reference sequence). From the cysteine up to the phenylalanine, the CDR3 has a length of 14 residues. Here the CDR3 DNA is all that survives: 42 bases in frame from base 1.

Sequencing was done on a sample of sorted CD4+, CD8+, or CD8+CD57+ T cells (not recorded which) from PBMCs. The V and J genes are TRBV19 and TRBJ1-3; the junction holds 7 bases that match TRBD1. The receptor's source is a human donor with aplastic anemia. The bases read TGTGCCAGTAGTCGGGGACAGAGCCCAAACACCATATATTTT. Its coded protein is CASSRGQSPNTIYF.